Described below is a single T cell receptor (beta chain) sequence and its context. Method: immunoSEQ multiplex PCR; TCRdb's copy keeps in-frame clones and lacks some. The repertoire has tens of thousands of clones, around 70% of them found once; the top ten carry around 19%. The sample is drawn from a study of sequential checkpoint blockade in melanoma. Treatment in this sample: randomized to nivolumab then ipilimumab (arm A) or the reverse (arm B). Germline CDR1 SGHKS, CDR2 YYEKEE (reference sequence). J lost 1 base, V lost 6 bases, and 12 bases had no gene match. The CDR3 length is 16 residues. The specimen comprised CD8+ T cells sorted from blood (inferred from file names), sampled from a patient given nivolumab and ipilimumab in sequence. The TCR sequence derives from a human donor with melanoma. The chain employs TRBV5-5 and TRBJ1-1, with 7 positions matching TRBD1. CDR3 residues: CASTRGSGTANTEAFF. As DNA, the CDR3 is TGTGCCAGCACCCGCGGGTCCGGGACAGCGAACACTGAAGCTTTCTTT.